This is a list of T cell receptor beta chains from one sample in a study of pediatric ulcerative colitis. Measured with immunoSEQ multiplex PCR; TCRdb has only the in-frame clones, and not every one. This sample yields about 40,000 clones, of which roughly four fifths are seen a single time; 8% to 9.5% belongs to the top ten. The material sequenced was gut tissue. These TCRs come from a boy aged 5-17 years with severe ulcerative colitis. Each CDR3 is given with its conserved first and last residue. Each record gives: clone size, J gene, D gene, V gene, CDR3 protein, CDR3 DNA. The D gene is left open where the match is weak. Not every row has a clone size; where given, it reads once, few, many or a size class.

size: NA; J: TRBJ1-3; D: NA; V: TRBV18; CDR3: CASSLGERRNTIYF; DNA: TGTGCCAGCTCACTGGGGGAGAGGAGAAACACCATATATTTT
size: NA; J: TRBJ2-3; D: NA; V: TRBV6-5; CDR3: CASSGYYSADTQYF; DNA: TGTGCCAGCAGTGGCTATTATTCGGCAGATACGCAGTATTTT
size: NA; J: TRBJ2-7; D: NA; V: TRBV5-1; CDR3: CASSPQEGVSYEQYF; DNA: TGCGCCAGCAGCCCCCAGGAAGGGGTATCCTACGAGCAGTACTTC
size: NA; J: TRBJ1-1; D: NA; V: TRBV18; CDR3: CASSPRKGLMNTEAFF; DNA: TGTGCCAGCTCACCAAGGAAGGGATTAATGAACACTGAAGCTTTCTTT
size: large; J: TRBJ2-1; D: NA; V: TRBV7-9; CDR3: CASGRSNEQFF; DNA: TGTGCCAGCGGAAGAAGCAATGAGCAGTTCTTC
size: NA; J: TRBJ2-2; D: NA; V: TRBV19; CDR3: CASSIFPGMTGELFF; DNA: TGTGCCAGTAGTATCTTTCCGGGGATGACCGGGGAGCTGTTTTTT
size: NA; J: TRBJ2-1; D: TRBD2; V: TRBV7-9; CDR3: CASSRTGTSDEQFF; DNA: TGTGCCAGCAGCCGTACCGGGACTAGCGATGAGCAGTTCTTC
size: NA; J: TRBJ1-4; D: NA; V: TRBV4-1; CDR3: CASSPDGGAREKLFF; DNA: TGCGCCAGCAGCCCCGACGGGGGAGCTCGGGAAAAACTGTTTTTT
size: NA; J: TRBJ2-2; D: NA; V: TRBV19; CDR3: CASSMVGVGELFF; DNA: TGTGCCAGTAGTATGGTCGGTGTGGGGGAGCTGTTTTTT
size: NA; J: TRBJ2-2; D: NA; V: TRBV5-1; CDR3: CARSGGGQMNTGELFF; DNA: TGCGCCAGAAGCGGAGGGGGACAGATGAACACCGGGGAGCTGTTTTTT